These 3 T cell receptor beta chains originate from one sample sequenced in a study of blood T cell repertoires in COVID-19. Assay used: immunoSEQ multiplex PCR; TCRdb lists only in-frame clones, some missing. Altogether approximately 210,000 clones are present, about 86% being singletons, with the ten largest covering around 10%. The sample was PBMCs or T cells enriched from blood (not recorded which). Every receptor here comes from a woman aged 45-59 years with acute COVID-19.

This chain uses TRBV19 with TRBJ1-1; 8 bases align to TRBD1. V lost 3 bases and J lost 4; bases outside the gene matches: 7. The CDR3 is made up of 15 amino acids. Germline CDR1 LNHDA, CDR2 SQIVND (reference sequence). Here the CDR3 reads CASSMIRGRGTEAFF. The CDR3 bases are TGTGCCAGTAGTATGATCAGGGGGCGAGGCACTGAAGCTTTCTTT.

The CDR3 loop reads CASSTGTQPQHF. CDR3 nucleotide sequence: TGTGCCAGCAGCACGGGTACACAGCCCCAGCATTTT. This sequence joins TRBV3-1 (or the pseudogene TRBV3-2) and TRBJ1-5; D ambiguous. This CDR3 is built from 12 residues. The germline V and J ends were trimmed by 5 bases and 7 bases, with 9 bases remaining between them. Germline CDR1 reads LGHDT; CDR2 reads YNNKEL (reference sequence).

The chain recombines TRBV28 with TRBJ2-5; 10 bases are a match to TRBD2. CDR3 length: 17 amino acids. Germline-derived CDR1 and CDR2 are MDHEN and SYDVKM. Losses at the gene ends were 2 bases for V and 3 bases for J; bases not matched to a gene: 9. Written as DNA, the CDR3 is TGTGCCAGCAGTTTAGACTTGTCTAGCGGGGGTAAAGAGACCCAGTACTTC. It encodes CASSLDLSSGGKETQYF.